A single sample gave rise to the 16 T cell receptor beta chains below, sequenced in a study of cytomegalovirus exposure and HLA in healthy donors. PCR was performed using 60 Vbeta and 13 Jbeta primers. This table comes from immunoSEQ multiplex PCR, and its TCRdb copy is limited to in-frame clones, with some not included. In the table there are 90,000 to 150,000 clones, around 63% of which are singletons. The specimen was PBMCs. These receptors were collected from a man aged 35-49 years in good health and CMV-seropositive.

As DNA, the CDR3 is TGTGCCAGCAGCGACCGGACAGAAGGAAACACCATATATTTT. Its protein is CASSDRTEGNTIYF. This chain connects TRBV9 to TRBJ1-3, with D possibly matching TRBD1 (6 bases). Trimming shortened V by 3 bases and J by 4 bases, and 11 bases separated the two germline ends. CDR1 is SGDLS and CDR2 is YYNGEE in the germline V gene. The CDR3 runs to 14 residues.

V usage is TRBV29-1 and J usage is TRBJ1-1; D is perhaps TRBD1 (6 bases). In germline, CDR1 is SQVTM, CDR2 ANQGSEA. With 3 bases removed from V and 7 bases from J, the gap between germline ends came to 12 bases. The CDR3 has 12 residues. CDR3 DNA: TGCAGCGTTGATGTGAACAGGGTTGAAGCTTTCTTT. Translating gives CSVDVNRVEAFF.

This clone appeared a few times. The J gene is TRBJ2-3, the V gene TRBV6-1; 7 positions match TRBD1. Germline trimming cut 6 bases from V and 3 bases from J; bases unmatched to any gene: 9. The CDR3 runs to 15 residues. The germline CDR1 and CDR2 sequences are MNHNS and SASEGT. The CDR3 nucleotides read TGTGCCAGCAGGCGACAGGGTGGGGGTACAGATACGCAGTATTTT. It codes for CASRRQGGGTDTQYF.

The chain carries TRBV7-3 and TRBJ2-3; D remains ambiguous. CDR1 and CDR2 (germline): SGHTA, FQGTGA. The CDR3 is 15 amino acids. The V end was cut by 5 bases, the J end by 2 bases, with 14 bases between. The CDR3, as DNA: TGTGCCAGCAGCCAGTCCCGAATCACCACAGATACGCAGTATTTT. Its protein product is CASSQSRITTDTQYF.

The CDR3 loop is CASSYSGSPHEQYF. The CDR3, as DNA: TGTGCCAGCAGTTACAGCGGGAGTCCCCACGAGCAGTACTTC. This chain links TRBV6-5 with TRBJ2-7, with 8 bases matching TRBD2. CDR3 length: 14 amino acids. With 2 bases clipped from V and 5 bases from J, the junction kept 5 bases outside the gene matches. Germline lookup yields CDR1 MNHEY and CDR2 SVGAGI.

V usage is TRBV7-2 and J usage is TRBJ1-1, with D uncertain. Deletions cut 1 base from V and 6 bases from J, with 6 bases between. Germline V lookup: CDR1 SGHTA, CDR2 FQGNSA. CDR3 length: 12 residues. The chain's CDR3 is CASSLGGAEAFF. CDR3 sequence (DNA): TGTGCCAGCAGCTTAGGCGGGGCTGAAGCTTTCTTT.

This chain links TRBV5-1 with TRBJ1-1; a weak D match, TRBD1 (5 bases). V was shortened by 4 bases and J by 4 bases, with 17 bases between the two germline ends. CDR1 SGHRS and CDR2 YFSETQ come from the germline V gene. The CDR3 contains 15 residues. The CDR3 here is CASSPTLRDSTEAFF. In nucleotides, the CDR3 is TGCGCCAGCAGCCCTACGCTCCGGGACTCCACTGAAGCTTTCTTT.

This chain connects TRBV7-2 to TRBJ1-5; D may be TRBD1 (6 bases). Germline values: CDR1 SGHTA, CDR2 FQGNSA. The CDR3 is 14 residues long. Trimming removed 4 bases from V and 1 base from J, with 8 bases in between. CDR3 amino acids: CASSSGASNQPQHF. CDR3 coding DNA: TGTGCCAGCAGCTCAGGGGCAAGCAATCAGCCCCAGCATTTT. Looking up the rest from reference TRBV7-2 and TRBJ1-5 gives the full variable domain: GAGVSQSPSNKVTEKGKDVELRCDPISGHTALYWYRQSLGQGLEFLIYFQGNSAPDKSGLPSDRFSAERTGGSVSTLTIQRTQQEDSAVYLCASSSGASNQPQHFGDGTRLSIL.

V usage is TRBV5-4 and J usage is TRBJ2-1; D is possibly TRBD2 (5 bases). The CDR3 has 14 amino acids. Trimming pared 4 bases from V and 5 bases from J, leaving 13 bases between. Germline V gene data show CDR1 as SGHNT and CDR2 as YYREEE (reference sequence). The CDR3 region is CASSPGGWDNEQFF. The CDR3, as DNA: TGTGCCAGCAGCCCTGGAGGTTGGGACAATGAGCAGTTCTTC.

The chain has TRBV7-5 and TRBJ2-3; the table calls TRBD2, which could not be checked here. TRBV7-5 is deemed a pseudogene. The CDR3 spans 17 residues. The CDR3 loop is CARSLELAGGITDTQYF. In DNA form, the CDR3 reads TGTGCCAGAAGCTTAGAACTCGCGGGGGGCATCACAGATACGCAGTATTTT.

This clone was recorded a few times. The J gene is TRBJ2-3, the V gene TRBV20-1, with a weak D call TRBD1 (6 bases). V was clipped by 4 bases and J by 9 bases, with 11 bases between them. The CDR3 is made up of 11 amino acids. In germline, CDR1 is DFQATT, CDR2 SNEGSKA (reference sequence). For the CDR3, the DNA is TGCAGTGCTATCTACAGGGAGACGCAGTATTTT. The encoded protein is CSAIYRETQYF.

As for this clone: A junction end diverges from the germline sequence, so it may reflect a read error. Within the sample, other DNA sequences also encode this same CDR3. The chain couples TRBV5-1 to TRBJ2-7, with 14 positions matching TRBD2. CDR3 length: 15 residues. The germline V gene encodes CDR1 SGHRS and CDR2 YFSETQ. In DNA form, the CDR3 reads TGTGCCAGCAGCCCGACTAGCGGGAGGGTCTACGAGCAGTACTTC. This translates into CASSPTSGRVYEQYF.

CDR3 sequence (DNA): TGTGCCAGCAGCGTAGGTGGGGGGTCGGGCATTCAGTACTTC. This gives the protein CASSVGGGSGIQYF. The chain has TRBV9 and TRBJ2-4; D possibly corresponds to TRBD2 (6 bases). Trimming stripped 0 bases from V and 9 bases from J, with 13 bases between. CDR1 and CDR2 (germline): SGDLS, YYNGEE. CDR3 size: 14 residues.

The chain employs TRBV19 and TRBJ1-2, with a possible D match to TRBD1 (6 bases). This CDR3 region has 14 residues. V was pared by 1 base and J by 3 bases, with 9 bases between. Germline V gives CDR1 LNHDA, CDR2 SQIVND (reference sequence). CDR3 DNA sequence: TGTGCCAGTAGTATAGTGGGGGCTGACTATGGCTACACCTTC. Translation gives CASSIVGADYGYTF.

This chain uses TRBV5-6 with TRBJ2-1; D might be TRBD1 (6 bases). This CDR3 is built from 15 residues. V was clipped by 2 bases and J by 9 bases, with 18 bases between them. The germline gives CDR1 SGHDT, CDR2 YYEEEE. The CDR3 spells CASSFGMGAQGEQFF. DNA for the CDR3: TGTGCCAGCAGCTTCGGGATGGGGGCTCAGGGTGAGCAGTTCTTC.

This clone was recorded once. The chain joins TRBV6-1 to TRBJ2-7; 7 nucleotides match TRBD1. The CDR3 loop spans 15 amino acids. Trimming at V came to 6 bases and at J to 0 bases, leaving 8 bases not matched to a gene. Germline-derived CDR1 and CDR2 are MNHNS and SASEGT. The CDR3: CASREVTGSSYEQYF. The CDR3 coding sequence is TGTGCCAGCAGAGAGGTGACAGGGAGCTCCTACGAGCAGTACTTC.